This T cell receptor (beta chain) was retrieved from a study of cytomegalovirus exposure and HLA in healthy donors. TCRdb's table, derived via immunoSEQ multiplex PCR, lists solely in-frame clones and lacks some. Here the sample spans some 160,000 clones, around 89% being singletons. This CDR3 has 13 residues. Per the germline V gene, CDR1 is MNHEY and CDR2 is SVGAGI. V was cut by 6 bases and J by 3 bases, with 9 bases left in between. This TCR was recovered from a man between 18 and 29 years old in good health and CMV-seronegative. This chain links TRBV6-5 with TRBJ1-5, with D possibly matching TRBD1 (5 bases). Sequences were obtained from PBMCs. CDR3 protein: CASSDSTNQPQHF. DNA for the CDR3: TGTGCCAGCAGCGACAGTACCAATCAGCCCCAGCATTTT.